This is a list of T cell receptor beta chains from one sample in a study of identical twins. MiXCR, run by TCRdb on the 5' RACE reads, gives a single entry per CDR3 protein. The table shows approximately 500,000 distinct CDR3 sequences, with roughly 26% occurring only once. The data were also submitted as part of a second study, on T cells expressing NK-cell markers.

The specimen sequenced was CD4+ T cells sorted from blood. Every receptor here comes from a woman aged 18-29 years in good health. Both conserved end residues are part of each CDR3. A D gene is named only where the DNA matches it firmly. Rows give clone size only sometimes, using once, few, many, or a class for an expanded clone.

j_call	clone_size	d_call	v_call	cdr3_aa	cdr3_nt
TRBJ2-1	.	TRBD2	TRBV4-3	CASSQELAGGHYSYNEQFF	TGCGCCAGCAGCCAAGAACTAGCGGGAGGACATTACTCCTACAATGAGCAGTTCTTC
TRBJ1-1	many	.	TRBV7-3	CASSRDNTEAFF	TGTGCCAGCAGCCGGGATAACACTGAAGCTTTCTTT
TRBJ2-6	few	.	TRBV4-1	CASSPRGPGANVLTF	TGCGCCAGCAGTCCTAGGGGTCCTGGGGCCAACGTCCTGACTTTC
TRBJ2-3	.	.	TRBV12-3/TRBV12-4	CASSFGQHTDTQYF	TGTGCCAGCAGTTTCGGACAGCACACAGATACGCAGTATTTT
TRBJ2-7	.	TRBD2	TRBV20-1	CSAWTSGTSNYEQYF	TGCAGTGCCTGGACTAGCGGGACCTCAAACTACGAGCAGTACTTC
TRBJ2-3	.	TRBD1	TRBV18	CASSGRQGADTQYF	TGTGCCAGCTCGGGGCGACAGGGGGCTGATACGCAGTATTTT
TRBJ2-2	few	.	TRBV10-3	CARGRNTGELFF	TGTGCCAGGGGGAGGAACACCGGGGAGCTGTTTTTT
TRBJ2-7	.	TRBD2	TRBV20-1	CSAPRLAGVYEQYF	TGCAGTGCACCCCGACTAGCGGGAGTATATGAGCAGTACTTC
TRBJ2-1	.	.	TRBV29-1	CSVTPGHPNEQFF	TGCAGCGTTACGCCGGGACACCCGAATGAGCAGTTCTTC
TRBJ2-1	.	.	TRBV9	CASSPITYNEQFF	TGTGCCAGCAGCCCCATTACCTACAATGAGCAGTTCTTC
TRBJ2-3	.	TRBD1	TRBV15	CATSERDRTDTQYF	TGTGCCACCAGCGAACGGGACAGGACAGATACGCAGTATTTT
TRBJ2-3	few	.	TRBV25-1	CASSEVRSTDTQYF	TGTGCCAGCAGTGAGGTGCGGAGCACAGATACGCAGTATTTT
TRBJ2-3	.	.	TRBV20-1	CSARVGTSLDTQYF	TGCAGTGCTAGAGTGGGAACTAGCCTAGATACGCAGTATTTT
TRBJ2-7	few	.	TRBV12-3/TRBV12-4	CASSHTRGEQYF	TGTGCCAGCAGTCACACTAGGGGTGAGCAGTACTTC
TRBJ1-5	few	.	TRBV24-1	CATSDRSSNQPQHF	TGTGCCACCAGTGATAGGAGCTCCAATCAGCCCCAGCATTTT
TRBJ2-2	few	TRBD1	TRBV6-1	CAIRDRGDTGELFF	TGTGCCATCCGGGACAGGGGTGACACCGGGGAGCTGTTTTTT
TRBJ2-5	few	TRBD1	TRBV23-1	CASSHKEDRELQETQYF	TGCGCCAGCAGTCATAAGGAGGACAGGGAGCTCCAAGAGACCCAGTACTTC
TRBJ2-5	.	TRBD2	TRBV7-2	CASSSGLAGGAETQYF	TGTGCCAGCAGCTCCGGACTAGCGGGAGGTGCAGAGACCCAGTACTTC
TRBJ2-7	.	TRBD2	TRBV5-1	CASSLSGGTYEQYF	TGCGCCAGCAGCTTGTCGGGAGGGACCTACGAGCAGTACTTC
TRBJ2-7	few	TRBD2	TRBV7-8	CASSISGAGGLEQYF	TGTGCCAGCAGCATCTCTGGGGCGGGAGGGCTCGAGCAGTACTTC